The 14 T cell receptor beta chains reported below all come from one sample, sequenced in a study of T cells in localized non-small cell lung cancer. The table came from immunoSEQ multiplex PCR; TCRdb's copy has only in-frame clones and leaves some out. The table records roughly 34,000 clones, approximately 80% of them present only once. The sample was peripheral blood, taken before any cancer treatment. Source of these receptors: a male donor aged 60 or over with stage II squamous cell lung carcinoma.

The V gene is TRBV13, the J gene TRBJ1-6; the D gene is possibly TRBD1 (5 bases). The CDR3 is 15 amino acids. V lost 6 bases and J lost 10, with 19 bases in between. CDR1 PRHDT and CDR2 FYEKMQ come from the germline V gene (reference sequence). CDR3 sequence reads: CASSEEPGTGSPLHF. DNA of the CDR3: TGTGCCAGCAGTGAAGAACCAGGGACGGGCTCACCCCTCCACTTT.

The chain links TRBV6-6 to TRBJ1-5; unclear D gene. The CDR3 totals 14 residues. CDR1 and CDR2 from the germline V gene are MNHNY and SVGAGI (reference sequence). V dropped 6 bases and J dropped 3 bases, with 12 bases sitting between them. The CDR3 protein is CASRLDNLNQPQHF. The CDR3 DNA sequence: TGTGCCAGCAGACTTGACAACCTCAATCAGCCCCAGCATTTT.

This sequence joins TRBV11-3 and TRBJ2-1, with TRBD2 matching over 7 bases. The CDR3 spans 15 residues. The J segment lost 0 bases and the V segment lost 5 bases, leaving 4 bases of the junction unmatched. Looked up from germline, CDR1 is SGHNT and CDR2 is YENEEA. The CDR3 sequence: CASSGGRGSYNEQFF. The DNA of the CDR3 is TGTGCCAGCAGCGGAGGGAGGGGCTCCTACAATGAGCAGTTCTTC.

This clone was recorded a few times. The V and J genes are TRBV7-9 and TRBJ2-2; D not certain. The CDR3 contains 12 residues. V was trimmed by 5 bases and J by 7 bases, leaving 8 bases between them. The germline V gene encodes CDR1 SEHNR and CDR2 FQNEAQ (reference sequence). CDR3 sequence reads: CASSPDLGELFF. The DNA of the CDR3 is TGTGCCAGCAGCCCAGATCTCGGGGAGCTGTTTTTT.

This clone appeared a few times. An end of the junction does not agree with germline; a read error may underlie this. The rearrangement joins TRBV7-7 to TRBJ2-3; TRBD1 matches at 7 bases. The CDR3 is 16 amino acids. Germline CDR1 and CDR2: SSHAT and FNYEAQ (reference sequence). CDR3 sequence: CASSLGGGRGVDTQYF. DNA of the CDR3: TGTGCTAGCAGCTTAGGGGGCGGTCGAGGGGTCGATACGCAGTATTTT.

This clone was observed a few times. The chain joins TRBV11-3 to TRBJ1-1, with 8 nucleotides matching TRBD1. J was trimmed by 10 bases and V by 5 bases; bases with no gene match: 12. The CDR3 runs 14 residues. CDR1 is SGHNT, CDR2 YENEEA, per germline. The CDR3 DNA reads as TGTGCCAGCAGCCAGGACAGGGTAACTGAACGAGCTTTCTTT. Amino acid sequence: CASSQDRVTERAFF.

This clone was observed a single time. The J gene is TRBJ2-3, the V gene TRBV5-4; 8 nucleotides line up with TRBD2. The junction had 5 bases not matched to a gene; V was cut back by 1 base and J by 4 bases. Germline loops: CDR1 SGHNT, CDR2 YYREEE (reference sequence). The CDR3 extends over 15 amino acids. CDR3 nucleotides: TGTGCCAGCAGCTTGCCGGGACTAGGCTCAGATACGCAGTATTTT. Translation: CASSLPGLGSDTQYF.

This clone showed up just a few times. This chain uses TRBV5-4 with TRBJ1-3; D gene uncertain. The germline V gene has CDR1 SGHNT and CDR2 YYREEE (reference sequence). The V end lost 1 base, the J end lost 0 bases, and 5 bases lay between the germline ends. The length of the CDR3 is 14 residues. CDR3 protein: CASSLMLSGNTIYF. In nucleotides, the CDR3 is TGTGCCAGCAGCTTGATGCTCTCTGGAAACACCATATATTTT. Full variable domain (outside the CDR3, taken from reference TRBV5-4 and TRBJ1-3): ETGVTQSPTHLIKTRGQQVTLRCSSQSGHNTVSWYQQALGQGPQFIFQYYREEENGRGNFPPRFSGLQFPNYSSELNVNALELDDSALYLCASSLMLSGNTIYFGEGSWLTVV.

This chain joins TRBV18 and TRBJ1-6; a weak D match, TRBD1 (6 bases). V lost 2 bases to trimming and J lost 9 bases, with 20 bases between them. Germline CDR1 reads KGHSH; CDR2 reads LQKENI. The CDR3 is 17 amino acids. Written as DNA, the CDR3 is TGTGCCAGCTCACCAGTCGGCGGTACAGGGAAGAGTTCACCCCTCCACTTT. Its translation: CASSPVGGTGKSSPLHF.

The CDR3 region has the DNA TGTGCCAGCAGGAGGGGTATACAAGAGACCCAGTACTTC. This gives the protein CASRRGIQETQYF. V is TRBV2 and J is TRBJ2-5; D possibly uses TRBD1 or TRBD2 (5 bases each). Trimming took off 6 bases at V and 2 bases at J, with 10 bases between the two ends. The CDR3 has 13 amino acids. Germline V gives CDR1 SNHLY, CDR2 FYNNEI.

The CDR3 is CASSGSTDTQYF. For the CDR3, the DNA is TGTGCCAGCAGCGGGAGCACAGATACGCAGTATTTT. The rearrangement uses TRBV6-5 and TRBJ2-3; D unresolved. V was pared by 6 bases and J by 0 bases, with 4 bases between. Germline assignment: CDR1 MNHEY and CDR2 SVGAGI. The CDR3 is 12 residues long.

This CDR3 is CASSARTGKETQYF. The CDR3 DNA reads as TGTGCCAGCAGCGCCAGGACAGGGAAAGAGACCCAGTACTTC. J is TRBJ2-5 and V is TRBV9; the match to TRBD1 covers 8 bases. The V gene end was trimmed by 3 bases and the J gene end by 3 bases; junction bases not matched to a gene: 4. This CDR3 comprises 14 residues. Germline V gene lookup returns CDR1 SGDLS and CDR2 YYNGEE.

The sample holds a few counts of this clone. The chain uses TRBV29-1 and TRBJ2-3; a weak D match, TRBD1 (6 bases). This CDR3 has 13 amino acids. Germline lookup yields CDR1 SQVTM and CDR2 ANQGSEA. Trimming pared 2 bases from V and 6 bases from J, leaving 12 bases between. CDR3 amino acids: CSVERRGADTQYF. In DNA form, the CDR3 reads TGCAGCGTTGAACGCAGGGGAGCGGATACGCAGTATTTT.

V is TRBV28 and J is TRBJ2-5; D possibly corresponds to TRBD2 (5 bases). CDR1 is MDHEN, CDR2 SYDVKM, per germline. CDR3 length: 14 amino acids. V lost 3 bases and J 0 bases, leaving 8 bases between the germline ends. The CDR3, as DNA: TGTGCCAGCAGTTTGGGAGCGAACCAAGAGACCCAGTACTTC. Its protein is CASSLGANQETQYF.